This T cell receptor beta chain comes out of a study of cytomegalovirus exposure and HLA in healthy donors. Study-wide context: A subsequent analysis reported that the roughly 120 validation repertoires were produced on the same platform that had also been used for the roughly 670 first-cohort repertoires. The study's findings and limits: The authors listed 164 TCR beta chains as cytomegalovirus-associated. While the bulk of TCR sequences proved rare, some public TCRs turned up in many donors.

Separate from the approximately 600-subject first cohort was the roughly 120-subject validation cohort, to which the donors belonged. Assay: immunoSEQ multiplex PCR; the TCRdb copy retains only in-frame clones and omits some. Found here are 200,000 or so clones, more than 75% of them singletons; the top ten hold less than 9%. Comments on this clone: Its matching antigen is unknown.

The receptor's source is a man between 18 and 35 years old in good health and CMV-seropositive. The sample consisted of PBMCs.

CDR3 DNA sequence: TGTGCCAGCAGCCCGGGGACAGGGTTGAACACCGGGGAGCTGTTTTTT. This encodes CASSPGTGLNTGELFF. This chain connects TRBV2 to TRBJ2-2; 9 nucleotides agree with TRBD1. The length of the CDR3 is 16 residues. Germline values: CDR1 SNHLY, CDR2 FYNNEI. The V and J ends lost 6 bases and 1 base, in that order; junction bases with no gene match: 6. Combining the CDR3 with reference TRBV2 and TRBJ2-2 gives the whole variable domain EPEVTQTPSHQVTQMGQEVILRCVPISNHLYFYWYRQILGQKVEFLVSFYNNEISEKSEIFDDQFSVERPDGSNFTLKIRSTKLEDSAMYFCASSPGTGLNTGELFFGEGSRLTVL.